These 18 T cell receptor beta chains share one sample of origin, sequenced in a study of T-cell reconstitution after alpha-beta-depleted transplantation in children. A TCRbeta library incorporating unique molecular identifiers was prepared. TCRdb analysed the PCR reads with MiXCR anew, one entry per CDR3 protein. The sample contains around 500,000 distinct CDR3 sequences, 9.5% to 15% of which appear only once. The sample in question was PBMCs from the stem cell graft donor, obtained from the stem cell graft. These receptors all stem from a human donor who donated a stem cell graft to a child with combined immunodeficiency.

This chain uses TRBV20-1 with TRBJ2-7; TRBD1 aligns across 10 bases. Trimming at V came to 8 bases and at J to 2 bases, leaving 3 bases not matched to a gene. The CDR3 totals 12 residues. The germline gives CDR1 DFQATT, CDR2 SNEGSKA (reference sequence). The CDR3 region has the DNA TGCAGTACCGGGACAGGGGCCTACGAGCAGTACTTC. Its translation: CSTGTGAYEQYF.

This clonotype has a count of ten or more. The rearrangement joins TRBV12-3 or TRBV12-4 to TRBJ2-1; no reliable D call. This CDR3 has 11 residues. Trimming took 1 base from V and 9 from J, leaving 4 bases between them. The CDR3 spells CASSLVGEQFF. CDR3 nucleotide sequence: TGTGCCAGCAGTTTAGTCGGTGAGCAGTTCTTC.

This clonotype was recorded a few times. This chain links TRBV7-9 with TRBJ2-3, with D possibly being TRBD2 (5 bases). Trimming took off 0 bases at V and 6 bases at J, with 10 bases between the two ends. This CDR3 comprises 14 residues. Looked up from germline, CDR1 is SEHNR and CDR2 is FQNEAQ (reference sequence). The CDR3 sequence: CASSLAPTGDTQYF. The CDR3 nucleotides read TGTGCCAGCAGCTTAGCGCCCACGGGGGATACGCAGTATTTT.

This clonotype was detected a few times. This chain links TRBV6-5 with TRBJ1-2; the D gene is possibly TRBD1 (5 bases). The germline CDR1 and CDR2 sequences are MNHEY and SVGAGI. Trimming took off 0 bases at V and 8 bases at J, with 10 bases between the two ends. The CDR3 is 13 amino acids. In nucleotides, the CDR3 is TGTGCCAGCAGTTACTCGACAGTCGGGGGCTACACCTTC. Its protein product is CASSYSTVGGYTF.

For this clonotype: A much bigger clone sits one base away, suggesting this may be a read error. The chain uses TRBV2 and TRBJ2-6, with TRBD1 identical over 8 bases. CDR3 length: 16 residues. Looked up from germline, CDR1 is SNHLY and CDR2 is FYNNEI. The CDR3 sequence: CASSGGDLAGASVLTF. The CDR3 DNA reads TGTGCCAGCTCAGGGGGCGACTTAGCTGGGGCCAGCGTCCTGACTTTC.

The genes are TRBV5-1 and TRBJ1-2; TRBD1 is a possible D gene (5 bases). Germline CDR1 SGHRS, CDR2 YFSETQ. V was pared by 2 bases and J by 1 base, with 12 bases between. The CDR3 sequence is 15 residues long. CDR3 region: CASSLQPGLNYGYTF. In DNA form, the CDR3 reads TGCGCCAGCAGCTTACAACCGGGACTTAACTATGGCTACACCTTC.

This clonotype was detected ten times or more. The chain joins TRBV5-1 to TRBJ2-2; 8 nucleotides agree with TRBD1. The CDR3 runs to 16 residues. The V gene's germline CDR1 is SGHRS and CDR2 YFSETQ. With 5 bases clipped from V and 0 bases from J, the junction kept 6 bases outside the gene matches. This CDR3 reads CASSAPGGANTGELFF. In DNA, the CDR3 is TGCGCCAGCAGTGCTCCAGGGGGCGCGAACACCGGGGAGCTGTTTTTT.

This clonotype was recorded many times. The chain carries TRBV6-5 and TRBJ2-7; 10 bases match TRBD2. CDR3 length: 13 residues. V lost 8 bases, J lost 7 bases, and 8 bases stayed unmatched. Germline V gene sequence: CDR1 MNHEY, CDR2 SVGAGI. The CDR3 DNA is TGTGCCAGCTCACTAGCGGGGATGGGGGAGCAGTACTTC. Amino acid sequence: CASSLAGMGEQYF.

This clonotype was recorded a few times. Since a much larger clone is just one base distant, this may be a read error. The chain combines TRBV12-3 or TRBV12-4 with TRBJ2-7; 8 bases are shared with TRBD2. The CDR3 has 13 amino acids. Trimming took 5 bases from V and 3 from J; bases not matched to a gene: 3. For the CDR3, the DNA is TGTGCCAGCAGTACCGGGACTAGCTACGAGCAGTACTTC. Its translation is CASSTGTSYEQYF.

This clonotype was seen many times. The genes are TRBV7-3 and TRBJ2-1; 8 positions match TRBD1. Germline CDR1 is SGHTA and CDR2 is FQGTGA. The CDR3 spans 15 residues. Germline trimming cut 2 bases from V and 0 bases from J; bases unmatched to any gene: 0. The CDR3 DNA reads TGTGCCAGCAGCTTACAGGGGGCCTCCTACAATGAGCAGTTCTTC. As protein: CASSLQGASYNEQFF.

The chain uses TRBV27 and TRBJ2-3; 7 bases line up with TRBD2. Germline CDR1 and CDR2: MNHEY and SMNVEV (reference sequence). This CDR3 region has 13 residues. V was pared by 6 bases and J by 6 bases, with 6 bases of the junction left unmatched. The CDR3 DNA sequence: TGTGCCAGCAGAAGGACTAGACCCGATACGCAGTATTTT. This codes for CASRRTRPDTQYF.

This clonotype was counted at least ten times. The CDR3 bases are TGCAGCGTCGGGGGGGACAGCCTCTACGAGCAGTACTTC. This sequence encodes CSVGGDSLYEQYF. This rearrangement joins TRBV29-1 to TRBJ2-7; D may be TRBD2 (8 bases). With 6 bases removed from V and 3 bases from J, the gap between germline ends came to 15 bases. This CDR3 is built from 13 residues. CDR1 and CDR2 (germline): SQVTM, ANQGSEA.

This clonotype was detected a few times. The chain is built from TRBV13 and TRBJ2-1; either TRBD1 or TRBD2 may fit D (6 bases each). Germline values: CDR1 PRHDT, CDR2 FYEKMQ (reference sequence). The CDR3 covers 16 residues. Trimming took off 7 bases at V and 7 bases at J, with 23 bases between the two ends. The CDR3 DNA is TGTGCCAGCACCAACTCCCGGGGGCCCCGGGTTAATGAGCAGTTCTTC. It specifies CASTNSRGPRVNEQFF.

This clonotype came up a few times. The V gene is TRBV25-1, the J gene TRBJ1-6, with 7 bases identical to TRBD1. CDR1 MGHDK and CDR2 SYGVNS come from the germline V gene. The CDR3 covers 15 residues. Germline trimming cut 2 bases from V and 9 bases from J; bases unmatched to any gene: 7. CDR3 sequence reads: CASSERQGGPSPLHF. CDR3 nucleotides: TGTGCCAGCAGTGAACGACAGGGTGGCCCTTCACCCCTCCACTTT.

This clonotype was recorded at least ten times. V is TRBV15 and J is TRBJ2-7; D might be TRBD2 (7 bases). The ends were cut back, 1 base at V and 7 bases at J, with 14 bases in the middle. In germline, CDR1 is LNHNV, CDR2 YYDKDF (reference sequence). CDR3 length: 14 amino acids. CDR3 loop: CATSRGGGGLEQYF. The CDR3 bases are TGTGCCACCAGCAGAGGAGGGGGGGGCCTAGAGCAGTACTTC.

This clonotype was recorded at least ten times. The chain uses TRBV4-2 and TRBJ1-1; perhaps TRBD1 as D (5 bases). With 1 base removed from V and 4 bases from J, the gap between germline ends came to 13 bases. The CDR3 consists of 15 residues. The V gene's germline CDR1 is LGHNA and CDR2 YNFKEQ. This CDR3 is CASSQVGAGRTEAFF. The DNA for the CDR3 is TGTGCCAGCAGCCAAGTGGGAGCAGGGCGCACTGAAGCTTTCTTT.

This clonotype was counted ten times or more. The chain employs TRBV12-3 or TRBV12-4 and TRBJ2-7; 9 nucleotides line up with TRBD1. CDR3 length: 14 amino acids. V lost 3 bases, J lost 3 bases, and 3 bases stayed unmatched. The CDR3, as DNA: TGTGCCAGCAGTTTTGGGACAGGGTACTACGAGCAGTACTTC. Encoded protein: CASSFGTGYYEQYF.

This clonotype was seen a few times. V is TRBV5-5 and J is TRBJ1-4; D gene ambiguous. V gave up 0 bases and J gave up 8 bases, with 8 bases separating them. The CDR3 runs 13 residues. The germline gives CDR1 SGHKS, CDR2 YYEKEE (reference sequence). CDR3: CASSLVTEEKLFF. CDR3 coding DNA: TGTGCCAGCAGCTTGGTTACAGAGGAAAAACTGTTTTTT.